The source of this T cell receptor beta chain is a study of T-cell memory formation after mild COVID-19. The study's findings and limits: Clones which contracted sat mainly in CM and EM if CD4+, and in EMRA if CD8+.

This clonotype came up a few times. What it binds is not known. TCRdb re-called the 5' RACE reads through MiXCR, storing one row per CDR3 protein. This repertoire shows a few hundred thousand distinct CDR3 sequences, 14% found once; its top ten account for roughly a fifth. V was cut by 3 bases and J by 3 bases, with 15 bases left in between. The V gene's germline CDR1 is LGHNA and CDR2 YSLEER. The CDR3 spans 16 residues. Sequencing was done on a sample of PBMCs or a T cell subset sorted from them (not recorded which). V usage is TRBV4-3 and J usage is TRBJ2-1; the D gene is possibly TRBD1 (6 bases). This TCR derives from a young man who had mild COVID-19 (a few samples of this study predate the infection). Cell type and time point are not known. Written as DNA, the CDR3 is TGCGCCAGCAGCCAGACCCAGGGGTGGAACTACAATGAGCAGTTCTTC. This sequence encodes CASSQTQGWNYNEQFF.